This T cell receptor beta chain derives from a study of T-cell memory formation after mild COVID-19 (dated by TCRdb to 2020 to 2023). For the study in its entirety: TCR sequence clusters from the two donors were largely donor specific. T-cell clones expanding and contracting after mild COVID-19 in two donors were tracked by longitudinal TCRalpha and TCRbeta repertoire sequencing. Two young, previously healthy adult volunteers made up the cohort, one male and one female.

The CDR3, cysteine through phenylalanine, is 14 amino acids long. The only DNA kept is the CDR3, 42 bases in frame from the first base. CDR1 and CDR2 are drawn from the germline V gene: MNHEY, SVGEGT. The junction shows trimming of 6 bases on V and 7 bases on J, and the gene matches do not reach 9 bases of it. Study-level results and caveats: The study included only a couple of mild cases, and larger cohorts that include severe cases with pre-infection samples were judged to be necessary. Contracting CD4+ clones were located mainly in the CM and EM memory subsets, whereas CD8+ clones were found to be enriched in EMRA. SARS-CoV-2 specificity of the second-wave clones peaking on day 37 was not confirmed. Some responding clones were found in pre-infection memory, which suggests that pre-existing cross-reactive memory T cells took part in the SARS-CoV-2 response. Balanced CD4/CD8 phenotypes were observed for clones contracting from day 15 to 85, whereas a bias towards CD4+ was observed for a second wave of clones expanding from day 15 to 37.

This clonotype has more than one count but fewer than ten. Its antigen has not been determined. Base qualities are missing; no much larger clone stands one base away. PBMCs were isolated by Ficoll-Paque density gradient centrifugation. The run used an Illumina NovaSeq 6000. Using 5'RACE with constant-segment primers, TCRalpha and TCRbeta cDNA libraries were constructed, with sample barcodes and unique molecular identifiers added in the process. RNA was extracted from every sample with Trizol reagent. Libraries were amplified in two PCR steps, with a second sample barcode and Illumina TruSeq adapters added in the second step. Libraries were sequenced on an Illumina NovaSeq with 2 x 150 bp paired-end reads. The source study handled its data this way. The reads were demultiplexed and collapsed into UMI-guided consensus sequences using migec v1.2.7. Using mixcr v2.1.11, UMI consensuses were aligned to TRA and TRB V and J templates and then assembled into clonotypes. A clonotype was counted as expanded or contracted only when both edgeR and NoisET called the clonotype significant, with the noise models trained on biological replicates. edgeR calls used a false discovery rate-adjusted p below 0.01 and a log2 fold-change threshold of 1. As an exploratory analysis of dynamics, max-normalized trajectories of the 1000 most abundant clonotypes were examined with PCA combined with hierarchical clustering. The CD4 or CD8 phenotype of responding clones was assigned using the separately sequenced CD4+ and CD8+ repertoires. TCRdb reanalyzed the raw reads on its own, using fastp at Q25 for trimming and MiXCR for clone calling, and kept in-frame beta chains. Records with the same CDR3 protein are collapsed into one entry carrying the most frequent genes and DNA. The V and J calls here are based on TCRdb, not the publication. The sample contains around 310,000 distinct CDR3 sequences, around a fifth of them found a single time. The ten largest clones capture 21% of the sample.

The chain was built from TRBV6-2 or TRBV6-3 and TRBJ1-5, and TRBD1 aligns with 7 junction nucleotides. Input material: PBMCs or a T cell subset sorted from them (not recorded which). The TCR was taken from a man younger than 30 who had mild COVID-19 (a few samples of this study predate the infection). The sample titles of this study are shuffled in the database, so cell type and time point are left out; the donor was told from shared clones. The DNA reads as follows: TGTGCCAGCAGGACGACAGGGTCAGGACAGCCCCAGCATTTT. Its translation reads: CASRTTGSGQPQHF.